The entry below gives a single T cell receptor beta chain sequence along with its context. Its antigen is as yet unknown. Germline and junction disagree at one end, which may indicate a read error. Donor samples were obtained from healthy Caucasian individuals from Russia, aged roughly 6 to 90. Alongside a J-beta primer mix, a sample-barcoded 5' primer served in a second PCR lasting about 7 to 12 cycles. MiXCR was run by TCRdb on the 5' RACE reads, yielding one entry per CDR3 protein. In the table there are roughly 1.4 million distinct CDR3 sequences, around 59% of which are singletons. The data stem from a study of blood T cells in healthy people across ages. Whole-study results and caveats: In long-lived donors, naive CD4+ cell counts and diversity exceeded those of aged donors. Older individuals had lower TCR beta diversity per million T cells (the decline was roughly linear).

Germline V gives CDR1 SGHRS, CDR2 YFSETQ. The CDR3 is 12 amino acids. The specimen sequenced was blood. This TCR came from a man between 18 and 29 years old in good health. The genes are TRBV5-1 and TRBJ1-2; the D gene is possibly TRBD1 (5 bases). For the CDR3, the DNA is TGCGCCAGCAGTTTGGAGGGGAGGAGATACACCTTC. It specifies CASSLEGRRYTF.